This TCR beta chain was observed in a study of T cell repertoires in cytomegalovirus infection (dated 2019 in TCRdb). A note on the overall study: Peptide stimulations targeted recently identified HLA-C-restricted CMV epitopes, whose presentation resists viral immunomodulation, together with well-studied HLA-B-restricted epitopes. Donor HLA type was relevant to the analysis, as public TCR beta signatures indicated carriage of CMV infection together with the matching HLA type.

To note about this clonotype: Its recognized antigen is unknown. Base qualities are missing; no much larger clone stands one base away.

What the authors observed across the whole study: In both this cohort and an independent roughly 360-donor cohort, the cumulative frequency of public TCR beta family members distinguished carriers of CMV infection plus the relevant HLA type. The ex vivo response was dominated by HLA-C-restricted CMV-specific TCR beta clonotypes, which also provided the single most frequent clonotype in two of eight donors.

In light of the paper, this sample's treatment or condition label describes: in vitro stimulation with specific CMV peptide epitopes to enrich CMV-specific T cells. TCRdb names Illumina HiSeq 1500 as the instrument used. The public sequencing data were trimmed at Q25 with fastp and processed into clonotypes with MiXCR by TCRdb, which kept only in-frame beta chains. Duplicate CDR3 protein sequences are folded into a single record with the most common DNA and genes. This sample gives a few hundred thousand distinct CDR3 sequences in total; approximately 40% of them show up just once. In total, the top ten clones hold about 46% of the sample. The sequencing here drew on cultured PBMCs, taken from culture after CMV antigen stimulation. The TCR was taken from a human donor in good health (CMV status not recorded). Some clones in this sample may be carry-over from other donors' samples.

Read as DNA, the sequence is TGTGCCAGCAGCCGTCCCGATGGTTATAACTATGGCTACACCTTC. Protein translation: CASSRPDGYNYGYTF. The chain couples TRBV6-2 or TRBV6-3 to TRBJ1-2, with no reliable assignment of the D segment. From a lookup of the germline V gene, CDR1 and CDR2 are MNHEY and SVGEGT. From the cysteine through the phenylalanine, the CDR3 covers 15 amino acids. Only CDR3 DNA remains: 45 bases, in frame from the first base. V drops 6 bases and J drops 1 base, leaving 15 bases in between.